What follows are 6 T cell receptor beta chains derived from one specimen sequenced in a study of beta chain features in type 1 diabetes. All of the isolated RNA was reverse transcribed, so expressed TCRB transcripts were sequenced. This table comes from immunoSEQ multiplex PCR, and its TCRdb copy is limited to in-frame clones, with some not included. The data contain 110,000 to 150,000 clones, less than 9% of them singletons. The material sequenced was central memory CD4+ T cells from blood. These receptors were collected from a woman between 25 and 40 years old in good health.

This clone was observed a few times. This chain connects TRBV5-6 to TRBJ1-1; D is ambiguous. This CDR3 has 14 residues. V was cut by 4 bases and J by 8 bases, with 18 bases left in between. Germline V gene lookup returns CDR1 SGHDT and CDR2 YYEEEE. CDR3 amino acids: CASSTRVGRGEAFF. CDR3 DNA: TGTGCCAGCAGCACACGTGTCGGGCGCGGGGAAGCTTTCTTT.

This clone has just a few counts. This chain uses TRBV10-3 with TRBJ1-2; a possible D gene is TRBD1 (6 bases). The CDR3 loop spans 15 amino acids. Deletions cut 6 bases from V and 2 bases from J, with 16 bases between. CDR1 is ENHRY and CDR2 is SYGVKD in the germline V gene. The CDR3 DNA sequence: TGTGCCATCAGCCCCGGGGCAGGGGACAACTATGGCTACACCTTC. It encodes CAISPGAGDNYGYTF.

A few counts support this clone. This chain uses TRBV29-1 with TRBJ1-2, with D possibly being TRBD1 (6 bases). This CDR3 is 15 amino acids long. Between the trimmed V and J ends, which lost 3 bases and 0 bases, there was a span of 14 bases. Germline V gene lookup returns CDR1 SQVTM and CDR2 ANQGSEA. CDR3 DNA sequence: TGCAGCGTTGAGGGGGCAGGGGATTCTAACTATGGCTACACCTTC. This encodes CSVEGAGDSNYGYTF.

This clone was counted only a few times. The genes are TRBV6-1 and TRBJ2-2; 9 positions match TRBD2. The CDR3 sequence is 16 residues long. Germline CDR1 and CDR2: MNHNS and SASEGT. Losses at the gene ends were 2 bases for V and 4 bases for J; bases not matched to a gene: 5. The CDR3 region has the DNA TGTGCCAGCAGTGAACTAGCGGGAACGGGCACCGGGGAGCTGTTTTTT. Translating it yields CASSELAGTGTGELFF.

Concerning this clone itself: At one end, the junction sequence differs from germline, possibly due to a read error. The CDR3 bases are TGCGCCAGCAGCCAAGACGTCAGCGGGAGGGCCAATGAGCAGTTCTTC. Protein: CASSQDVSGRANEQFF. This chain connects TRBV7-9 to TRBJ2-1; 10 nucleotides line up with TRBD2. The CDR3 loop spans 16 amino acids. In germline, CDR1 is SEHNR, CDR2 FQNEAQ (reference sequence).

This sequence joins TRBV5-6 and TRBJ1-5; 8 nucleotides match TRBD1. The CDR3 length is 15 residues. The V segment lost 4 bases and the J segment 4 bases; nucleotides outside the gene matches: 7. Germline CDR1 and CDR2: SGHDT and YYEEEE. The CDR3 here is CASSELRTGNQPQHF. CDR3 sequence (DNA): TGTGCCAGCAGCGAACTCCGGACAGGGAATCAGCCCCAGCATTTT. Variable domain in full (rest from reference TRBV5-6 and TRBJ1-5): DAGVTQSPTHLIKTRGQQVTLRCSPKSGHDTVSWYQQALGQGPQFIFQYYEEEERQRGNFPDRFSGHQFPNYSSELNVNALLLGDSALYLCASSELRTGNQPQHFGDGTRLSIL.